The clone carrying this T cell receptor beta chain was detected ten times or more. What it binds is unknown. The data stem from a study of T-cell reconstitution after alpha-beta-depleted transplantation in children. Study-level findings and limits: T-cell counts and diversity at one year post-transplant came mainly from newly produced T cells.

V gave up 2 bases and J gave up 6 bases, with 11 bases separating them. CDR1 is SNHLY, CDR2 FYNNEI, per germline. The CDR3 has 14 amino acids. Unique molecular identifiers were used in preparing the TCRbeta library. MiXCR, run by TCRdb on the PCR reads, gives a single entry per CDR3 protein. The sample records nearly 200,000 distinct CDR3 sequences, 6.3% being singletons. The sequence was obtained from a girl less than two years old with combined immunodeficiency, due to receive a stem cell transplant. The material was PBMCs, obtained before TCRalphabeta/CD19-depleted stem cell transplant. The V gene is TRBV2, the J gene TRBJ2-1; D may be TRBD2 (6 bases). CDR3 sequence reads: CASSEFLGGNEQFF. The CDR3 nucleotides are TGTGCCAGCAGTGAATTCCTGGGGGGCAATGAGCAGTTCTTC.